Listed below are T cell receptor beta chains from one sample, sequenced in a study of T-cell memory formation after mild COVID-19. MiXCR, run by TCRdb on the 5' RACE reads, gives a single entry per CDR3 protein. The table lists some 120,000 distinct CDR3 sequences, roughly 6% of them singletons. The material sequenced was PBMCs or a T cell subset sorted from them (not recorded which). Every receptor here comes from an adult woman who had mild COVID-19 (a few samples of this study predate the infection). Cell type and time point are not known. Each CDR3 is given with its conserved first and last residue. D genes are given only for firm matches. Not all rows give a size; the values are once, few, many and, for expanded clones, a class.

J gene | D gene | clone size | V gene | CDR3 protein | CDR3 DNA
TRBJ1-2 | . | few | TRBV7-8 | CASSSRGGTGRTF | TGTGCCAGCAGCTCTCGTGGGGGGACCGGGCGTACCTTC
TRBJ2-2 | . | few | TRBV5-1 | CASSLVRGTGELFF | TGCGCCAGCAGCTTGGTGCGGGGAACCGGGGAGCTGTTTTTT
TRBJ1-1 | . | many | TRBV7-2 | CASSLNPQTWTALNTEAFF | TGTGCCAGCAGCTTAAACCCCCAGACCTGGACAGCTTTGAACACTGAAGCTTTCTTT
TRBJ1-3 | . | few | TRBV29-1 | CSVDLSPQGNTIYF | TGCAGCGTTGACCTTTCCCCCCAAGGAAACACCATATATTTT
TRBJ2-2 | . | many | TRBV12-3/TRBV12-4 | CASSFLLGDTGELFF | TGTGCCAGCAGTTTTTTACTAGGGGACACCGGGGAGCTGTTTTTT
TRBJ2-3 | TRBD2 | . | TRBV6-5 | CASRVLAGGFPGADTQYF | TGTGCCAGCAGGGTACTAGCGGGAGGTTTCCCGGGGGCAGATACGCAGTATTTT
TRBJ1-3 | . | . | TRBV12-3/TRBV12-4 | CASSQGTGNTIYF | TGTGCCAGCAGCCAGGGAACTGGAAACACCATATATTTT
TRBJ1-5 | . | few | TRBV12-3/TRBV12-4 | CASSPTGGSGNQPQHF | TGTGCCAGCAGTCCCACGGGGGGCTCTGGGAATCAGCCCCAGCATTTT
TRBJ2-4 | . | few | TRBV5-1 | CASKADSRNIQYF | TGCGCCAGCAAGGCGGACTCAAGGAACATTCAGTACTTC
TRBJ2-7 | . | . | TRBV3-1 | CASSQHSYEQYF | TGTGCCAGCAGTCAACACAGCTACGAGCAGTACTTC
TRBJ1-1 | . | many | TRBV29-1 | CSGGPHTEAFF | TGCAGCGGTGGCCCACACACTGAAGCTTTCTTT
TRBJ1-1 | TRBD1 | many | TRBV28 | CASSFLGQGAFF | TGTGCCAGCAGTTTTTTAGGACAGGGTGCTTTCTTT
TRBJ2-1 | . | few | TRBV12-3/TRBV12-4 | CASRKSGSYNEQFF | TGTGCCAGCAGAAAATCCGGATCCTACAATGAGCAGTTCTTC
TRBJ1-5 | TRBD1 | . | TRBV12-3/TRBV12-4 | CASSWGTGVVGNQPQHF | TGTGCCAGCAGTTGGGGGACAGGGGTAGTTGGCAATCAGCCCCAGCATTTT
TRBJ1-5 | . | . | TRBV6-2/TRBV6-3 | CASGFRQEPQHF | TGTGCCAGCGGGTTCCGCCAGGAGCCCCAGCATTTT
TRBJ2-4 | . | . | TRBV11-2 | CASSPGPMAKNIQYF | TGTGCCAGCAGCCCAGGTCCCATGGCCAAAAACATTCAGTACTTC
TRBJ1-2 | . | . | TRBV5-1 | CASSLSPDMLGYTF | TGCGCCAGCAGCTTATCCCCGGACATGCTGGGCTACACCTTC
TRBJ2-2 | TRBD2 | few | TRBV10-2 | CASSGTSGLTGELFF | TGCGCCAGCAGTGGGACTAGTGGTCTCACCGGGGAGCTGTTTTTT
TRBJ2-3 | . | many | TRBV9 | CASSPRPSTDTQYF | TGTGCCAGCAGCCCCCGTCCGAGCACAGATACGCAGTATTTT
TRBJ1-1 | . | few | TRBV12-3/TRBV12-4 | CASSPQEGNTEAFF | TGTGCCAGCAGCCCACAGGAAGGGAACACTGAAGCTTTCTTT
TRBJ1-2 | TRBD1 | . | TRBV20-1 | CSASPGQGGYGYTF | TGCAGTGCTAGCCCGGGACAGGGGGGCTATGGCTACACCTTC
TRBJ1-3 | . | few | TRBV3-1 | CASSPGAGRNTIYF | TGTGCCAGCAGCCCTGGGGCGGGGAGAAACACCATATATTTT
TRBJ2-5 | TRBD2 | few | TRBV6-2/TRBV6-3 | CATRVAGDRETQYF | TGTGCCACCCGGGTAGCGGGAGATCGGGAGACCCAGTACTTC
TRBJ2-3 | . | many | TRBV20-1 | CSARDPGSSTDTQYF | TGCAGTGCTAGAGATCCGGGATCTAGCACAGATACGCAGTATTTT
TRBJ2-3 | TRBD2 | many | TRBV7-2 | CASSSKIQRTSGGSTDTQYF | TGTGCCAGCAGCTCCAAAATCCAACGGACTAGCGGGGGGTCCACAGATACGCAGTATTTT
TRBJ1-2 | . | . | TRBV12-3/TRBV12-4 | CASTRGIVAYGYTF | TGTGCCAGCACCCGTGGGATAGTCGCGTATGGCTACACCTTC
TRBJ2-7 | . | many | TRBV4-3 | CASSRTGRGPYEQYF | TGCGCCAGCAGCCGAACAGGCCGCGGGCCCTACGAGCAGTACTTC
TRBJ1-1 | . | . | TRBV12-3/TRBV12-4 | CASSLSGNRANTEAFF | TGTGCCAGCAGTTTATCGGGGAACAGAGCGAACACTGAAGCTTTCTTT
TRBJ2-5 | TRBD2 | many | TRBV12-3/TRBV12-4 | CASSLGLAGEQETQYF | TGTGCCAGCAGTTTAGGACTAGCGGGGGAACAAGAGACCCAGTACTTC
TRBJ2-7 | TRBD2 | few | TRBV20-1 | CSASRGLAGTYEQYF | TGCAGTGCTAGCCGGGGACTAGCGGGGACCTACGAGCAGTACTTC
TRBJ1-1 | . | many | TRBV29-1 | CSVVTRGLMNTEAFF | TGCAGCGTTGTCACCAGGGGCCTGATGAACACTGAAGCTTTCTTT
TRBJ1-6 | TRBD1 | many | TRBV6-5 | CASRESPRDRNSPLHF | TGTGCCAGCAGGGAAAGCCCCCGGGACAGGAATTCACCCCTCCACTTT
TRBJ2-1 | TRBD1 | . | TRBV20-1 | CSARTGTGGYNEQFF | TGCAGTGCTAGAACCGGGACAGGGGGCTACAATGAGCAGTTCTTC
TRBJ1-2 | . | . | TRBV20-1 | CSASRRDTIYGYTF | TGCAGTGCTAGTAGGCGGGATACCATCTATGGCTACACCTTC